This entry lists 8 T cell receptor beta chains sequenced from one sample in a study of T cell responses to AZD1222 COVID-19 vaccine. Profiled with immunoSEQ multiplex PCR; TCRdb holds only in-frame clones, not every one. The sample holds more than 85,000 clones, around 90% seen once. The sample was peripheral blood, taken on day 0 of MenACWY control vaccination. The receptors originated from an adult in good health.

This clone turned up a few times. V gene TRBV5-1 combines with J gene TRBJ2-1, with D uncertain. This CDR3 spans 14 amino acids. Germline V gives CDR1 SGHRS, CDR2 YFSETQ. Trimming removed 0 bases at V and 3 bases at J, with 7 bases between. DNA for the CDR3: TGCGCCAGCAGCTTGGGTTTAGACTACAATGAGCAGTTCTTC. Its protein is CASSLGLDYNEQFF.

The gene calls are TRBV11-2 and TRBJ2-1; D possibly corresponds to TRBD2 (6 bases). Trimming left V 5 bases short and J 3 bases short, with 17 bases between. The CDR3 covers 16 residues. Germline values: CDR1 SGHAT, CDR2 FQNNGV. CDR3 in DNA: TGTGCCAGCAGCCGCGGCGGCGGGATCTTCTACAATGAGCAGTTCTTC. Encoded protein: CASSRGGGIFYNEQFF. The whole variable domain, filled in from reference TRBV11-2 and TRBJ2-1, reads EAGVAQSPRYKIIEKRQSVAFWCNPISGHATLYWYQQILGQGPKLLIQFQNNGVVDDSQLPKDRFSAERLKGVDSTLKIQPAKLEDSAVYLCASSRGGGIFYNEQFFGPGTRLTVL.

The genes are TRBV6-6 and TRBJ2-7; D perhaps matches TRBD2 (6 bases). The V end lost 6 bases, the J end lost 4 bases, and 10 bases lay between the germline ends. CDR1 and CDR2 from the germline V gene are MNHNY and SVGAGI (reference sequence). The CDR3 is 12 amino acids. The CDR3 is CASSHREYEQYF. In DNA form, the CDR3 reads TGTGCCAGCAGCCATCGGGAGTACGAGCAGTACTTC.

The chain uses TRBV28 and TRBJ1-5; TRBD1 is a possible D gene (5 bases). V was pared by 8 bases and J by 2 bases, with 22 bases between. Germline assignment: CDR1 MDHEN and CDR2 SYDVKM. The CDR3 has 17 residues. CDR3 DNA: TGTGCCAGCTTATCTCGTAGCGAGGGAGGGGGCAATCAGCCCCAGCATTTT. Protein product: CASLSRSEGGGNQPQHF.

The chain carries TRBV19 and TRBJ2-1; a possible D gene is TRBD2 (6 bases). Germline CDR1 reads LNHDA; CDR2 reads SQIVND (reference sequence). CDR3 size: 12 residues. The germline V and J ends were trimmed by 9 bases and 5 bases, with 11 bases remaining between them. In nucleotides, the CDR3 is TGTGCCAGCGGGAGAACCCACAATGAGCAGTTCTTC. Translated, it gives CASGRTHNEQFF.

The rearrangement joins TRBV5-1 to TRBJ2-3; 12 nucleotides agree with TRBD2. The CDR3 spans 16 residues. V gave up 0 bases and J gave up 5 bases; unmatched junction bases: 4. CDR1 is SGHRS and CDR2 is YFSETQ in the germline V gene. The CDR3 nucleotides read TGCGCCAGCAGCTTGGCACTAGCGGGGGGCATAGATACGCAGTATTTT. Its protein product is CASSLALAGGIDTQYF.

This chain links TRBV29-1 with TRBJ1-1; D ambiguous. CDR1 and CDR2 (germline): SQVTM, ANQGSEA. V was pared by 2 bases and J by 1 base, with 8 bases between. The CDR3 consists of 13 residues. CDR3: CSVELGGNTEAFF. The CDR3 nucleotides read TGCAGCGTTGAATTAGGAGGGAACACTGAAGCTTTCTTT.

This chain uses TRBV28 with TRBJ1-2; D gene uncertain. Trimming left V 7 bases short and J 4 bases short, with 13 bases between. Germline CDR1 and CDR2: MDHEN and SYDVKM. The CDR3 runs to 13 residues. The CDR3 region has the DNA TGTGCCAGCAAGGGCGGAGGGTTCTATGGCTACACCTTC. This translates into CASKGGGFYGYTF.